Listed below are T cell receptor beta chains from one sample, sequenced in a study of cytomegalovirus exposure and HLA in healthy donors. Measured with immunoSEQ multiplex PCR; TCRdb has only the in-frame clones, and not every one. This sample has 150,000 to 200,000 clones; around 75% occur once, and the top ten carry 4.7%. The source material was PBMCs. The receptors derive from a man aged 18 to 30 in good health and CMV-seropositive. Each CDR3 is given with its conserved first and last residue. Fields, in order: J gene, clone size, D gene, V gene, CDR3 protein, CDR3 DNA. A D gene is named only where the DNA matches it firmly. The listing skips clone size in some rows; elsewhere it reads once, few, many or a size class.

J gene: TRBJ2-1; clone size: few; D gene: TRBD2; V gene: TRBV11-2; CDR3 protein: CASSPFSGLANEQFF; CDR3 DNA: TGTGCCAGCAGCCCTTTCTCGGGACTAGCTAATGAGCAGTTCTTC
J gene: TRBJ2-3; clone size: -; D gene: TRBD2; V gene: TRBV5-4; CDR3 protein: CASSLMTSGGRVDTQYF; CDR3 DNA: TGTGCCAGCAGCTTGATGACTAGCGGGGGCAGGGTGGATACGCAGTATTTT
J gene: TRBJ1-1; clone size: -; D gene: -; V gene: TRBV7-2; CDR3 protein: CASSLALRYTEAFF; CDR3 DNA: TGTGCCAGCAGCTTAGCCTTGCGGTACACTGAAGCTTTCTTT
J gene: TRBJ2-1; clone size: -; D gene: -; V gene: TRBV27; CDR3 protein: CASSLLRRKGGNEQFF; CDR3 DNA: TGTGCCAGCAGTTTATTAAGACGCAAAGGGGGCAATGAGCAGTTCTTC
J gene: TRBJ2-2; clone size: -; D gene: TRBD1; V gene: TRBV7-9; CDR3 protein: CASSRTGATLRGGELFF; CDR3 DNA: TGTGCCAGCAGCCGGACAGGGGCCACTTTGAGGGGCGGGGAGCTGTTTTTT
J gene: TRBJ2-1; clone size: -; D gene: TRBD2; V gene: TRBV30; CDR3 protein: CAWSVGGPGLAGDEQFF; CDR3 DNA: TGTGCCTGGAGTGTCGGGGGTCCGGGACTAGCGGGAGATGAGCAGTTCTTC
J gene: TRBJ1-1; clone size: -; D gene: -; V gene: TRBV6-1; CDR3 protein: CASRRGVGTEAFF; CDR3 DNA: TGTGCCAGCAGGCGGGGGGTCGGCACTGAAGCTTTCTTT
J gene: TRBJ2-1; clone size: -; D gene: TRBD2; V gene: TRBV9; CDR3 protein: CASSYQAGSSYNEQFF; CDR3 DNA: TGTGCCAGCAGCTACCAAGCGGGGAGCTCCTACAATGAGCAGTTCTTC
J gene: TRBJ1-1; clone size: few; D gene: -; V gene: TRBV21-1; CDR3 protein: CASSKDKGLNTEAFF; CDR3 DNA: TGTGCCAGCAGCAAAGATAAGGGGCTGAACACTGAAGCTTTCTTT
J gene: TRBJ1-2; clone size: -; D gene: TRBD1; V gene: TRBV15; CDR3 protein: CATKWDRNTYGYTF; CDR3 DNA: TGTGCCACCAAGTGGGACAGGAATACCTATGGCTACACCTTC
J gene: TRBJ1-1; clone size: -; D gene: -; V gene: TRBV5-1; CDR3 protein: CASSLTGSYAEAFF; CDR3 DNA: TGCGCCAGCAGCTTGACAGGGTCTTATGCTGAAGCTTTCTTT
J gene: TRBJ1-1; clone size: -; D gene: TRBD1; V gene: TRBV11-2; CDR3 protein: CASSLRPGGTEAFF; CDR3 DNA: TGTGCCAGCAGCTTACGGCCAGGGGGCACTGAAGCTTTCTTT
J gene: TRBJ2-6; clone size: -; D gene: TRBD2; V gene: TRBV9; CDR3 protein: CASSVPTSGLSGANVLTF; CDR3 DNA: TGTGCCAGCAGCGTCCCGACTAGCGGTCTATCTGGGGCCAACGTCCTGACTTTC
J gene: TRBJ1-1; clone size: -; D gene: TRBD1; V gene: TRBV19; CDR3 protein: CASSRGQKMNTEAFF; CDR3 DNA: TGTGCCAGTAGTAGGGGACAGAAAATGAACACTGAAGCTTTCTTT
J gene: TRBJ2-2; clone size: -; D gene: TRBD2; V gene: TRBV7-8; CDR3 protein: CASSLQAGVGPRELFF; CDR3 DNA: TGTGCCAGCAGCTTGCAAGCGGGAGTGGGACCTAGGGAGCTGTTTTTT
J gene: TRBJ1-1; clone size: -; D gene: -; V gene: TRBV30; CDR3 protein: CAWIGGSVTNTEAFF; CDR3 DNA: TGTGCCTGGATAGGTGGCAGCGTAACGAACACTGAAGCTTTCTTT
J gene: TRBJ2-1; clone size: few; D gene: -; V gene: TRBV28; CDR3 protein: CALGQGGDEQFF; CDR3 DNA: TGTGCCTTGGGGCAGGGGGGCGATGAGCAGTTCTTC
J gene: TRBJ1-4; clone size: -; D gene: -; V gene: TRBV10-2; CDR3 protein: CASRARETTNEKLFF; CDR3 DNA: TGCGCCAGCAGGGCCCGGGAGACAACTAATGAAAAACTGTTTTTT
J gene: TRBJ1-2; clone size: -; D gene: TRBD1; V gene: TRBV11-2; CDR3 protein: CASRRTGGSTF; CDR3 DNA: TGTGCCAGCAGGAGGACAGGGGGAAGCACCTTC
J gene: TRBJ1-5; clone size: few; D gene: -; V gene: TRBV5-1; CDR3 protein: CASSLDRAGPNQPQHF; CDR3 DNA: TGCGCCAGCAGCTTGGACAGGGCAGGACCCAATCAGCCCCAGCATTTT
J gene: TRBJ1-1; clone size: -; D gene: TRBD1; V gene: TRBV13; CDR3 protein: CASSPRQGMNTEAFF; CDR3 DNA: TGTGCCAGCAGCCCGCGACAGGGGATGAACACTGAAGCTTTCTTT
J gene: TRBJ1-1; clone size: -; D gene: -; V gene: TRBV6-5; CDR3 protein: CASSYSAFMNTEAFF; CDR3 DNA: TGTGCCAGCAGTTACTCGGCATTTATGAACACTGAAGCTTTCTTT
J gene: TRBJ2-1; clone size: -; D gene: -; V gene: TRBV19; CDR3 protein: CASTAPSGHRGENEQFF; CDR3 DNA: TGTGCCAGTACCGCACCCTCAGGCCACCGCGGGGAAAATGAGCAGTTCTTC
J gene: TRBJ1-2; clone size: -; D gene: -; V gene: TRBV25-1; CDR3 protein: CASSGGPRGGYTF; CDR3 DNA: TGTGCCAGCAGTGGGGGGCCCCGGGGTGGCTACACCTTC
J gene: TRBJ2-5; clone size: -; D gene: -; V gene: TRBV30; CDR3 protein: CAWSVMGLEAQYF; CDR3 DNA: TGTGCCTGGAGTGTAATGGGACTTGAGGCCCAGTACTTC
J gene: TRBJ2-3; clone size: -; D gene: TRBD1; V gene: TRBV18; CDR3 protein: CASSPPGRGPDTQYF; CDR3 DNA: TGTGCCAGCTCACCACCGGGCAGGGGGCCAGATACGCAGTATTTT
J gene: TRBJ2-3; clone size: -; D gene: -; V gene: TRBV5-1; CDR3 protein: CASSLSGTRSTDTQYF; CDR3 DNA: TGCGCCAGCAGCTTGTCCGGCACTAGGAGCACAGATACGCAGTATTTT
J gene: TRBJ1-5; clone size: -; D gene: -; V gene: TRBV27; CDR3 protein: CASSSDIYSNQPQHF; CDR3 DNA: TGTGCCAGCAGTTCCGACATCTATAGCAATCAGCCCCAGCATTTT
J gene: TRBJ1-1; clone size: -; D gene: -; V gene: TRBV30; CDR3 protein: CAWSSPGFNTEAFF; CDR3 DNA: TGTGCCTGGAGTTCCCCAGGGTTTAACACTGAAGCTTTCTTT
J gene: TRBJ2-1; clone size: -; D gene: -; V gene: TRBV29-1; CDR3 protein: CSVEDWGRKDNEQFF; CDR3 DNA: TGCAGCGTTGAAGATTGGGGGAGGAAGGACAATGAGCAGTTCTTC
J gene: TRBJ2-5; clone size: -; D gene: TRBD1; V gene: TRBV7-8; CDR3 protein: CASSFGQGGSQETQYF; CDR3 DNA: TGTGCCAGCAGCTTTGGACAGGGGGGATCACAAGAGACCCAGTACTTC
J gene: TRBJ1-4; clone size: -; D gene: -; V gene: TRBV9; CDR3 protein: CASSVGGSNEKLFF; CDR3 DNA: TGTGCCAGCAGCGTCGGAGGGAGTAATGAAAAACTGTTTTTT
J gene: TRBJ1-2; clone size: -; D gene: -; V gene: TRBV11-1; CDR3 protein: CASSTGQYLPLDGYTF; CDR3 DNA: TGTGCCAGCAGCACCGGACAGTACCTTCCCCTGGACGGCTACACCTTC
J gene: TRBJ2-5; clone size: -; D gene: TRBD2; V gene: TRBV4-2; CDR3 protein: CASSQGTSGEGAQYF; CDR3 DNA: TGTGCCAGCAGCCAAGGGACTAGCGGGGAGGGGGCCCAGTACTTC
J gene: TRBJ2-3; clone size: -; D gene: TRBD1; V gene: TRBV7-9; CDR3 protein: CASSGDRAVGSTDTQYF; CDR3 DNA: TGTGCCAGCAGCGGGGACAGGGCGGTTGGGAGCACAGATACGCAGTATTTT
J gene: TRBJ1-4; clone size: -; D gene: -; V gene: TRBV4-1; CDR3 protein: CASSQGSQGVNEKLFF; CDR3 DNA: TGCGCCAGCAGCCAGGGGTCACAGGGAGTTAATGAAAAACTGTTTTTT
J gene: TRBJ2-5; clone size: -; D gene: -; V gene: TRBV10-3; CDR3 protein: CAISPSGGQETQYF; CDR3 DNA: TGTGCCATCAGTCCGTCCGGGGGCCAAGAGACCCAGTACTTC
J gene: TRBJ1-2; clone size: -; D gene: TRBD1; V gene: TRBV7-2; CDR3 protein: CASSRDRGYGYTF; CDR3 DNA: TGTGCCAGCAGCCGGGACAGAGGGTATGGCTACACCTTC
J gene: TRBJ1-1; clone size: -; D gene: -; V gene: TRBV11-2; CDR3 protein: CASSFRDFTEAFF; CDR3 DNA: TGTGCCAGCAGCTTCCGGGACTTTACTGAAGCTTTCTTT
J gene: TRBJ2-5; clone size: -; D gene: TRBD2; V gene: TRBV5-1; CDR3 protein: CASSLRGGLETQYF; CDR3 DNA: TGCGCCAGCAGCTTGCGGGGGGGGCTGGAGACCCAGTACTTC
J gene: TRBJ1-1; clone size: -; D gene: -; V gene: TRBV19; CDR3 protein: CASSIGGNTEAFF; CDR3 DNA: TGTGCCAGTAGTATCGGAGGGAACACTGAAGCTTTCTTT
J gene: TRBJ2-5; clone size: few; D gene: TRBD2; V gene: TRBV28; CDR3 protein: CASRSPRLARVEETQYF; CDR3 DNA: TGTGCCAGCAGGTCCCCAAGACTAGCGAGGGTAGAAGAGACCCAGTACTTC
J gene: TRBJ1-5; clone size: once; D gene: -; V gene: TRBV30; CDR3 protein: CAWSVSGNQPQHF; CDR3 DNA: TGTGCCTGGAGTGTGTCCGGGAATCAGCCCCAGCATTTT
J gene: TRBJ1-2; clone size: -; D gene: TRBD1; V gene: TRBV6-5; CDR3 protein: CASRSGQAVLYGYTF; CDR3 DNA: TGTGCCAGCAGATCGGGACAGGCAGTACTCTATGGCTACACCTTC
J gene: TRBJ1-2; clone size: few; D gene: -; V gene: TRBV27; CDR3 protein: CASSLGPGTGYGYTF; CDR3 DNA: TGTGCCAGCAGTTTAGGTCCGGGGACTGGCTATGGCTACACCTTC
J gene: TRBJ1-4; clone size: -; D gene: TRBD1; V gene: TRBV28; CDR3 protein: CASKGGLGGEKLFF; CDR3 DNA: TGTGCCAGCAAAGGGGGCCTAGGAGGAGAAAAACTGTTTTTT
J gene: TRBJ1-1; clone size: -; D gene: -; V gene: TRBV5-1; CDR3 protein: CASSFGTTEAFF; CDR3 DNA: TGCGCCAGCAGCTTTGGGACAACTGAAGCTTTCTTT
J gene: TRBJ2-3; clone size: -; D gene: TRBD2; V gene: TRBV5-4; CDR3 protein: CASSLGGGQADTQYF; CDR3 DNA: TGTGCCAGCAGCTTGGGCGGGGGGCAAGCAGATACGCAGTATTTT
J gene: TRBJ1-5; clone size: -; D gene: -; V gene: TRBV28; CDR3 protein: CASSSGSQPQHF; CDR3 DNA: TGTGCCAGCAGTTCAGGGTCCCAGCCCCAGCATTTT
J gene: TRBJ1-1; clone size: -; D gene: -; V gene: TRBV18; CDR3 protein: CASSPGAGMNTEAFF; CDR3 DNA: TGTGCCAGCTCACCAGGGGCAGGGATGAACACTGAAGCTTTCTTT
J gene: TRBJ2-3; clone size: few; D gene: TRBD2; V gene: TRBV5-4; CDR3 protein: CASRLTGTRSTDTQYF; CDR3 DNA: TGTGCCAGCAGGTTAACCGGGACTAGATCAACAGATACGCAGTATTTT
J gene: TRBJ2-5; clone size: few; D gene: TRBD1; V gene: TRBV19; CDR3 protein: CASSIMASGGETQYF; CDR3 DNA: TGTGCCAGTAGTATTATGGCGTCAGGGGGCGAGACCCAGTACTTC
J gene: TRBJ2-1; clone size: -; D gene: TRBD1; V gene: TRBV27; CDR3 protein: CASSIQGASYNEQFF; CDR3 DNA: TGTGCCAGCAGTATACAGGGGGCATCCTACAATGAGCAGTTCTTC
J gene: TRBJ1-5; clone size: -; D gene: -; V gene: TRBV11-3; CDR3 protein: CASSQENNQPQHF; CDR3 DNA: TGTGCCAGCTCACAGGAGAACAATCAGCCCCAGCATTTT
J gene: TRBJ1-1; clone size: once; D gene: -; V gene: TRBV7-8; CDR3 protein: CASRSGQGINTEAFF; CDR3 DNA: TGTGCCAGCAGGTCCGGGCAGGGGATCAACACTGAAGCTTTCTTT
J gene: TRBJ1-1; clone size: few; D gene: -; V gene: TRBV25-1; CDR3 protein: CASSEYGGNTEAFF; CDR3 DNA: TGTGCCAGCAGTGAATACGGGGGGAACACTGAAGCTTTCTTT
J gene: TRBJ2-5; clone size: -; D gene: -; V gene: TRBV6-6; CDR3 protein: CASTPTETQETQYF; CDR3 DNA: TGTGCCAGCACCCCTACGGAGACGCAAGAGACCCAGTACTTC
J gene: TRBJ2-2; clone size: few; D gene: TRBD1; V gene: TRBV9; CDR3 protein: CASSGLGQVSTGELFF; CDR3 DNA: TGTGCCAGCAGCGGACTCGGACAGGTTAGCACCGGGGAGCTGTTTTTT
J gene: TRBJ2-5; clone size: few; D gene: -; V gene: TRBV11-3; CDR3 protein: CASSPRGGRNQETQYF; CDR3 DNA: TGTGCCAGCAGCCCGCGGGGTGGGAGGAACCAAGAGACCCAGTACTTC